This is a list of T cell receptor beta chains from one sample in a study of control samples from healthy donors and cancer patients. Sequenced by immunoSEQ multiplex PCR; TCRdb stores in-frame clones only, minus some. The profile shows approximately 130,000 clones, about 83% of them singletons. Sequencing was done on a sample of blood. Source of these receptors: a man aged 25-40 years in good health. Each CDR3 is given with its conserved first and last residue. Expanded clones are given a class, and other clones once, few, many or no size at all.

size,V,J,CDR3
.,TRBV12-3/TRBV12-4,TRBJ1-1,CASSLEGDTEAFF
once,TRBV28,TRBJ1-1,CASSLSSAMRTEAFF
.,TRBV6-6,TRBJ1-5,CASETGGNQPQHF
once,TRBV9,TRBJ2-1,CASSVGTLGNNEQFF
.,TRBV19,TRBJ2-7,CASSKDGQGSSYEQYF
.,TRBV29-1,TRBJ1-1,CSVEDLLNTEAFF
.,TRBV5-1,TRBJ1-5,CASSPRWGVQPQHF
few,TRBV30,TRBJ1-2,CAWSRQTNGYTF
.,TRBV10-3,TRBJ1-3,CAISPSRGFSGNTIYF
.,TRBV5-1,TRBJ2-3,CASSSIGAVNTDTQYF
.,TRBV30,TRBJ1-2,CACQRGPDQDGYTF
.,TRBV5-1,TRBJ2-2,CASSFSGGNTGELFF
.,TRBV10-3,TRBJ2-3,CAISESHGTQGAMRDTQYF
few,TRBV5-1,TRBJ1-2,CASSLGQGDGYTF
.,TRBV5-1,TRBJ1-2,CASSLDSYGYTF
.,TRBV30,TRBJ1-5,CAWNVVGRPQHF
.,TRBV24-1,TRBJ1-1,CATSDGLAEAFF
.,TRBV11-3,TRBJ1-3,CASSLQGEDTIYF
.,TRBV6-5,TRBJ1-4,CASSYATGAGEKLFF
.,TRBV6-5,TRBJ1-2,CASSYNMGQGYGYTF
once,TRBV6-2/TRBV6-3,TRBJ1-3,CASNYGQAGNTIYF
.,TRBV18,TRBJ1-5,CASSPQGSNQPQHF
.,TRBV6-5,TRBJ2-5,CASSYSGRKETQYF
.,TRBV2,TRBJ1-1,CASLRTLNTEAFF
.,TRBV5-4,TRBJ1-2,CASASTGVRGYTF
few,TRBV30,TRBJ1-3,CALGTGGNTIYF
.,TRBV19,TRBJ1-2,CASSIKGTGTYGYTF